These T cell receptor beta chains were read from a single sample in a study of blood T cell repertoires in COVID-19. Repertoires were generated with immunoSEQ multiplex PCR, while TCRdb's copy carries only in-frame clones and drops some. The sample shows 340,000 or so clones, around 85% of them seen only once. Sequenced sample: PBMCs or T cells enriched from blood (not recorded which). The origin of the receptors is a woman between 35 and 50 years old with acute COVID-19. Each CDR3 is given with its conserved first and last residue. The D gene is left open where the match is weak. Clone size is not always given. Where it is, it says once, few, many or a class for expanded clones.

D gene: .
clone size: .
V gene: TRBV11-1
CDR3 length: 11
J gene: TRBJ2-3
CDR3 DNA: TGTGCCAGCAGCTTTGACTTCACGCAGTATTTT
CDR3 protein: CASSFDFTQYF

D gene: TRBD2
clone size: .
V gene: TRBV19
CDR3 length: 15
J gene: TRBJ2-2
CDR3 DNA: TGTGCCAGTAGTAGACTAGCGGGAAACACCGGGGAGCTGTTTTTT
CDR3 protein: CASSRLAGNTGELFF

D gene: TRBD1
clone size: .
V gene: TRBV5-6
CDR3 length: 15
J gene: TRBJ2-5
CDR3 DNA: TGTGCCAGCAGCTCACAACAGGGGAACCAAGAGACCCAGTACTTC
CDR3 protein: CASSSQQGNQETQYF

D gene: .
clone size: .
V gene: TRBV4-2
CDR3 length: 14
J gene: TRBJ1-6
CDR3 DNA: TGTGCCAGCAGCCAACGGGATTCAAATTCACCCCTCCACTTT
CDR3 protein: CASSQRDSNSPLHF

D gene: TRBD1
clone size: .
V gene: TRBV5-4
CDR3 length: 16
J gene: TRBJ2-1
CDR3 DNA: TGTGCCAGCAGCTTGAAGAGGGACAGTCTTCTTGATGAGCAGTTCTTC
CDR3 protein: CASSLKRDSLLDEQFF

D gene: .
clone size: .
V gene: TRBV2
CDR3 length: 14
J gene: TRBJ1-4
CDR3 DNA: TGTGCCGTCTCACTAATAACAACTAATGAAAAACTGTTTTTT
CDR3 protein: CAVSLITTNEKLFF

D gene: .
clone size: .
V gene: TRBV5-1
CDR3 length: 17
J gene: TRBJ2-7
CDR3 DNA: TGCGCCAGCAGCTTGGCCTCAGGGGCGTCCGTCTCCTACGAGCAGTACTTC
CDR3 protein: CASSLASGASVSYEQYF

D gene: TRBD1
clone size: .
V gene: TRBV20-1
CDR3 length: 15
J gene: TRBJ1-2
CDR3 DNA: TGCAGTGCTAGTAGGTCCGGGACAGACAACTATGGCTACACCTTC
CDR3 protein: CSASRSGTDNYGYTF

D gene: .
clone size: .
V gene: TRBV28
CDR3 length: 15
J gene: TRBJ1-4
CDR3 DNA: TGTGCCAGCAGTTCAAGGTGGGGGGGAGATGAAAAACTGTTTTTT
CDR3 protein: CASSSRWGGDEKLFF

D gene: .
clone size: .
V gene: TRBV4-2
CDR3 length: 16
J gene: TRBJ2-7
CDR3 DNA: TGTGCCAGCAGCCAAACGGACGGAGGACCCTTTTACGAGCAGTACTTC
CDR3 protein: CASSQTDGGPFYEQYF

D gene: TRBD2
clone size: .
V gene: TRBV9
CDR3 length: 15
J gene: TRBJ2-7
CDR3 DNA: TGTGCCAGCAGCCCAGGGACTAGCGGGAGGGGGGAGCAGTACTTC
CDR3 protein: CASSPGTSGRGEQYF

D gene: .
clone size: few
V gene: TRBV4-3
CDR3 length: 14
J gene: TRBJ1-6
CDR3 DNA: TGCGCCAGCAGCCAAGATCGGGGGAATTCACCCCTCCACTTT
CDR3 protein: CASSQDRGNSPLHF

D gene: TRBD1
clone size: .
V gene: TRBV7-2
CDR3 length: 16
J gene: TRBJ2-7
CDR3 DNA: TGTGCCAGCAGCTTAGTCGGGACAGGGAGCTCCTACGAGCAGTACTTC
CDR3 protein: CASSLVGTGSSYEQYF

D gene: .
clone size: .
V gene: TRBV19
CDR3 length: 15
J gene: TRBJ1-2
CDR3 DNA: TGTGCCAGTAGTCCTTCACTACAGGGAAGCTATGGCTACACCTTC
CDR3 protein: CASSPSLQGSYGYTF

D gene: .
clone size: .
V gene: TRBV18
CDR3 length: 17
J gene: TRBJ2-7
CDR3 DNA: TGTGCCAGCTCTCTTAGGGGTGCCGGGACTGGGACCTACGAGCAGTACTTC
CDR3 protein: CASSLRGAGTGTYEQYF

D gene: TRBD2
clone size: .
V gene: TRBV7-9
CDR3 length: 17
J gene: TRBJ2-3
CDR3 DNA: TGTGCCAGCAGCTTAGGTCTAGCGGGGGGGCTCTTGGATACGCAGTATTTT
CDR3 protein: CASSLGLAGGLLDTQYF

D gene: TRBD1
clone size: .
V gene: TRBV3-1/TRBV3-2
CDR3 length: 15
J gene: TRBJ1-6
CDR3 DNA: TGTGCCAGCAGCCAGACAGGGCGGTATAATTCACCCCTCCACTTT
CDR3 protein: CASSQTGRYNSPLHF

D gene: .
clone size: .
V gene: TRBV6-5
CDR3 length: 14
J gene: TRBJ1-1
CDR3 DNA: TGTGCCAGCAGTTACAACAGGGCGGCCACTGAAGCTTTCTTT
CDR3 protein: CASSYNRAATEAFF

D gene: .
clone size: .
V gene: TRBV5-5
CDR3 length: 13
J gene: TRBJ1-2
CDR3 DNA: TGTGCCAGCAGCGTCGACAGTCCCTATGGCTACACCTTC
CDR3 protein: CASSVDSPYGYTF

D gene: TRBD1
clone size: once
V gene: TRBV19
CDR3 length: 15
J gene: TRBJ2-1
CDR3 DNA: TGTGCCAGTAGTATCCTGGGACAGGGGGGAAATGAGCAGTTCTTC
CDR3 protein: CASSILGQGGNEQFF

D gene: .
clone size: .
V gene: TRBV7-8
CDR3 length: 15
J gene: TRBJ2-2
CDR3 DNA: TGTGCCAGCAGCTTAGATGCAGCGAACACCGGGGAGCTGTTTTTT
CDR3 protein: CASSLDAANTGELFF

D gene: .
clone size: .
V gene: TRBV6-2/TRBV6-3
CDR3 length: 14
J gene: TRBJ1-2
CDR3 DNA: TGTGCCAGCAGTTCCTACAGGGAGCGGCGCGGCTACACCTTC
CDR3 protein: CASSSYRERRGYTF

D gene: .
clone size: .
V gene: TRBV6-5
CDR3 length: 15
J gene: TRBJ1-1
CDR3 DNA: TGTGCCAGCAATTGGGAGGAGGGCGTGAACACTGAAGCTTTCTTT
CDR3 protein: CASNWEEGVNTEAFF

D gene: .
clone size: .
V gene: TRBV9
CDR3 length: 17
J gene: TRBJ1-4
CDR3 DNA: TGTGCCAGCAGCGTAACCCCAATGAGAGGAACTAATGAAAAACTGTTTTTT
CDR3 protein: CASSVTPMRGTNEKLFF

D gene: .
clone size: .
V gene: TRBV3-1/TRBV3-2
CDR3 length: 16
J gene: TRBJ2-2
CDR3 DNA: TGTGCCAGCAGCCAAGGGGGGCAGGGGCGGACCGGGGAGCTGTTTTTT
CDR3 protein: CASSQGGQGRTGELFF

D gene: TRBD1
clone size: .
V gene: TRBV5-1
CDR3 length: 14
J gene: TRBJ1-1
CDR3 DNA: TGCGCCAGCAGCTTGGGGGAACAGGGGAGTGAAGCTTTCTTT
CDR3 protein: CASSLGEQGSEAFF

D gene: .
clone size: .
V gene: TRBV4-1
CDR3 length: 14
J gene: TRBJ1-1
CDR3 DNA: TGCGCCAGCAGCCAAGGTTCCCGGAACACTGAAGCTTTCTTT
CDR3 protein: CASSQGSRNTEAFF

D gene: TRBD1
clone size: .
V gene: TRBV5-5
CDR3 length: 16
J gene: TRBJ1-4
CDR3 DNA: TGTGCCAGCAGCGGACTCCCGACAGGGTGGAATGAAAAACTGTTTTTT
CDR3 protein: CASSGLPTGWNEKLFF

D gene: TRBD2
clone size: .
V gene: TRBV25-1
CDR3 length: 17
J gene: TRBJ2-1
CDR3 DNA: TGTGCCAGCAGTGAACCCACTGGGACTAGCGGGGGCAATGAGCAGTTCTTC
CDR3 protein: CASSEPTGTSGGNEQFF

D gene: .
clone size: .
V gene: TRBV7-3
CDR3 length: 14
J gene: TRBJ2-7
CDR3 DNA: TGTGCCAGCAGCCCCTCCCGACAGACCTACGAGCAGTACTTC
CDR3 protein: CASSPSRQTYEQYF

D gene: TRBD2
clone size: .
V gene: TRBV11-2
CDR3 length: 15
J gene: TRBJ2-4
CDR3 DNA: TGTGCCAGCAGCAACAGCGGGGGGCGCAGAAACATTCAGTACTTC
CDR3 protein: CASSNSGGRRNIQYF

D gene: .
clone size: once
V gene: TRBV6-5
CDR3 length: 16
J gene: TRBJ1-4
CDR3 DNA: TGTGCCAGCAGTTACTCGCCCGCAGGGGTGGGGGAAAAACTGTTTTTT
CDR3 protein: CASSYSPAGVGEKLFF

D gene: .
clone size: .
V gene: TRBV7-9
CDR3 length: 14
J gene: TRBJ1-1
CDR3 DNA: TGTGCCAGCAGCTTAGCCGTGTCGAGGGAGGAAGCTTTCTTT
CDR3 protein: CASSLAVSREEAFF

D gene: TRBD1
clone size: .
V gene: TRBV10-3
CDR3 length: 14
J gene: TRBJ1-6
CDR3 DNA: TGTGCCATCAGGCCGGACAGGGGGAATTCACCCCTCCACTTT
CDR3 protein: CAIRPDRGNSPLHF

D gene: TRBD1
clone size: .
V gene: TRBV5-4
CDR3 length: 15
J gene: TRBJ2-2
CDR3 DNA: TGTGCCAGCAGCCCCAGACAGGGTGACACCGGGGAGCTGTTTTTT
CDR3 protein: CASSPRQGDTGELFF